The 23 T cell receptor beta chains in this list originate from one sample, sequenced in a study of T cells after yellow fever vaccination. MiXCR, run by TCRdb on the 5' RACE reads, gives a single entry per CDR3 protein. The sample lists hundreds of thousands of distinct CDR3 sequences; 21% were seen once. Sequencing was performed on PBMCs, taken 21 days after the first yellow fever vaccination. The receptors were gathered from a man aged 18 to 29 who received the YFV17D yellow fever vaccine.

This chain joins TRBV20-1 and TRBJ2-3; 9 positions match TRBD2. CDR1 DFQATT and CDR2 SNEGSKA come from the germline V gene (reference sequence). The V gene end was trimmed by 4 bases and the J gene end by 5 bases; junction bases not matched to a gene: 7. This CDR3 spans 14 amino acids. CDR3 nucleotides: TGCAGTGCTAATAGGCTAGCGGGGAGAGATACGCAGTATTTT. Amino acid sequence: CSANRLAGRDTQYF.

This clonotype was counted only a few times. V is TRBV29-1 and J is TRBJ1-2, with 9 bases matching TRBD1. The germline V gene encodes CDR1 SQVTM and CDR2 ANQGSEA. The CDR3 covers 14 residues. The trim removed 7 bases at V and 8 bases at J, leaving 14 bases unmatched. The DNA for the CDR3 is TGCAGCGCAACAACAGGGGGCGCATCGGAGGGCTACACCTTC. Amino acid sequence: CSATTGGASEGYTF.

The CDR3 sequence: CSARDQAGVWGETQYF. In DNA, the CDR3 is TGCAGTGCTAGAGATCAGGCAGGGGTGTGGGGAGAGACCCAGTACTTC. The V call is TRBV20-1, the J call TRBJ2-5; TRBD1 might be the D (6 bases). The CDR3 totals 16 residues. Per germline, CDR1 DFQATT and CDR2 SNEGSKA (reference sequence). V was pared by 0 bases and J by 4 bases, with 18 bases between.

In DNA, the CDR3 is TGTGCCGTCGGGCGGGCCGGGACAGGGTCAGATACGCAGTATTTT. Translation gives CAVGRAGTGSDTQYF. V is TRBV10-3 and J is TRBJ2-3; 9 positions match TRBD1. The CDR3 extends over 15 amino acids. The V gene end was trimmed by 11 bases and the J gene end by 4 bases; junction bases not matched to a gene: 13. Germline-derived CDR1 and CDR2 are ENHRY and SYGVKD.

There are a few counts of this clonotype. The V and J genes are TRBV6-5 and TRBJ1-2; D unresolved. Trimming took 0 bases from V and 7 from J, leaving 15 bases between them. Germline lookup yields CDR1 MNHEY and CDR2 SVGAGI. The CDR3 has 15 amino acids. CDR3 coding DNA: TGTGCCAGCAGTTACTCGAACGCTCGGTTTCGTGGCTACACCTTC. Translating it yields CASSYSNARFRGYTF.

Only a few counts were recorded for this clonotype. The CDR3 region is CASARNAGTGRNQPQHF. CDR3 DNA sequence: TGTGCCAGCGCTAGAAACGCGGGGACGGGCCGAAATCAGCCCCAGCATTTT. This chain uses TRBV7-2 with TRBJ1-5, with a weak D call TRBD1 (5 bases). Germline V gene data show CDR1 as SGHTA and CDR2 as FQGNSA. The ends were cut back, 8 bases at V and 4 bases at J, with 24 bases in the middle. The CDR3 is 17 residues long.

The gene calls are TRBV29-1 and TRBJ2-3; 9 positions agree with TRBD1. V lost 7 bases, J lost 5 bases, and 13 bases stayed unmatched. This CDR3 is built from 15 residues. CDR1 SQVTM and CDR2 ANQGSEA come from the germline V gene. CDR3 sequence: CSGGDRDYPVDTQYF. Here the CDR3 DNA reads TGCAGCGGGGGGGACAGGGACTACCCCGTAGATACGCAGTATTTT.

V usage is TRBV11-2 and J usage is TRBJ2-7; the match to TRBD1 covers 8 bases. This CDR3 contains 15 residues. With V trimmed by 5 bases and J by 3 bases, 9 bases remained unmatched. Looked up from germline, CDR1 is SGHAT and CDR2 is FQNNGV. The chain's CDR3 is CASSGDRRTHYEQYV. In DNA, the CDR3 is TGTGCCAGCAGCGGGGACAGGCGAACTCACTACGAGCAGTACGTC.

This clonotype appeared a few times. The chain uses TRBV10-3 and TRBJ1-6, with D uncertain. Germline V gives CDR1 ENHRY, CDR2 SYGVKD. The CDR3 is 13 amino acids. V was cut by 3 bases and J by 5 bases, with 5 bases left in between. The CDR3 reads CAISEGNNSPLHF. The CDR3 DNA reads TGTGCCATCAGTGAAGGAAATAATTCACCCCTCCACTTT.

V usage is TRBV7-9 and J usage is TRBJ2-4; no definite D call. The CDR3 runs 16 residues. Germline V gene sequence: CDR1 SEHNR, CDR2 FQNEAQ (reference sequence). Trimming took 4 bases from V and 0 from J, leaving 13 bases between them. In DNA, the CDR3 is TGTGCCAGCAGCTCCTTTAGCTGGGCAGCCAAAAACATTCAGTACTTC. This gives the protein CASSSFSWAAKNIQYF.

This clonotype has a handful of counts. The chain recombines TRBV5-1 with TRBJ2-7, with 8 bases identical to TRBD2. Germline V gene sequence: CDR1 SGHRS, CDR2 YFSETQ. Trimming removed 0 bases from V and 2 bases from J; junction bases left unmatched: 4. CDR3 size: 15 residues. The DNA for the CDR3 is TGCGCCAGCAGCTTGGCCAGCGGGAGCACCTACGAGCAGTACTTC. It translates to CASSLASGSTYEQYF.

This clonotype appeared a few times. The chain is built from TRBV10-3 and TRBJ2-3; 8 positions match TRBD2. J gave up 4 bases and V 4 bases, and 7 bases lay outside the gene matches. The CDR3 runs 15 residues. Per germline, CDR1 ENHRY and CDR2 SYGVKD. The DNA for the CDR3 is TGTGCCATCAGTGGATGGGTCGGGAGGGCAGATACGCAGTATTTT. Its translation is CAISGWVGRADTQYF.

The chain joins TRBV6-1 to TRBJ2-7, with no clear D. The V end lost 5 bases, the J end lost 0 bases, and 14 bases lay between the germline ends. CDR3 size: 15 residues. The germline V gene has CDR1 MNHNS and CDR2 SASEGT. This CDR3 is CASSPQAVHSYEQYV. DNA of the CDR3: TGTGCCAGCAGTCCCCAGGCAGTACACTCCTACGAGCAGTACGTC.

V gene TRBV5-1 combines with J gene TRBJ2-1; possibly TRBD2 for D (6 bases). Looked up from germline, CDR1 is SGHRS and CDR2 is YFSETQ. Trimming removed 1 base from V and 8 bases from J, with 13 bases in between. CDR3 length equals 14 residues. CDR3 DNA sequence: TGCGCCAGCAGCTTGTCGCTAGCGTGGGATGAGCAGTTCTTC. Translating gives CASSLSLAWDEQFF.

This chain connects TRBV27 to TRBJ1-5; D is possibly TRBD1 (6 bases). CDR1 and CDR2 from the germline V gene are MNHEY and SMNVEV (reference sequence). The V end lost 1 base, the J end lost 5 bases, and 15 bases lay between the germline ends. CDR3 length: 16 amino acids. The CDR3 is CASSLFGGILDQPQHF. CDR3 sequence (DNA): TGTGCCAGCAGTTTATTTGGGGGCATACTCGATCAGCCCCAGCATTTT.

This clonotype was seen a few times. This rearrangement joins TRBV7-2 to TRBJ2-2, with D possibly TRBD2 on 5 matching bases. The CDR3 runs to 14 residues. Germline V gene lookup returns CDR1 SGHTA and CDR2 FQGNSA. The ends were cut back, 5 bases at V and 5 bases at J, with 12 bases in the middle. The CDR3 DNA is TGTGCCAGCAGCCAGAGGGCGAGGACCGGGGAGCTGTTTTTT. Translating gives CASSQRARTGELFF.

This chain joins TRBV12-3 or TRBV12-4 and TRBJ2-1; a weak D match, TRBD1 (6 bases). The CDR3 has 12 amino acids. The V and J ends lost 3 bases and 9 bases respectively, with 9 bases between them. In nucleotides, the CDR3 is TGTGCCAGCAGTTTTGGGGGCCTTGAGCAGTTCTTC. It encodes CASSFGGLEQFF.

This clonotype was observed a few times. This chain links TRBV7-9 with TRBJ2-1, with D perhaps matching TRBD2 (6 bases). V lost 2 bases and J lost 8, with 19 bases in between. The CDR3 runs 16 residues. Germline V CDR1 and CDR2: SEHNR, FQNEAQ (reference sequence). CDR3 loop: CASSLLLAAGTDEQFF. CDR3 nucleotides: TGTGCCAGCAGCTTACTCCTAGCAGCGGGTACGGATGAGCAGTTCTTC.

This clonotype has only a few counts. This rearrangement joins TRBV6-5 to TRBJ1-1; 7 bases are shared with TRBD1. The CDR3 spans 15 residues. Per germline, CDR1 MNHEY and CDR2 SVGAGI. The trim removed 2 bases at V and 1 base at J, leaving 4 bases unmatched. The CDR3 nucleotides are TGTGCCAGCAGTTACCGGACAGGAGCGAACACTGAAGCTTTCTTT. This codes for CASSYRTGANTEAFF.

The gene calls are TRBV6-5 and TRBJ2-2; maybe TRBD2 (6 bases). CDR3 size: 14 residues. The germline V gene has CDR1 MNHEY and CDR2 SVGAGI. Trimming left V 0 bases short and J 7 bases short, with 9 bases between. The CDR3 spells CASSYSRGGGELFF. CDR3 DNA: TGTGCCAGCAGTTACTCTAGGGGAGGCGGGGAGCTGTTTTTT.

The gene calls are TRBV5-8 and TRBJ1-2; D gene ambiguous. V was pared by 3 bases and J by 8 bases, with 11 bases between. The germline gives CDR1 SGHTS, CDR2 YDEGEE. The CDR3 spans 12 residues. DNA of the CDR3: TGTGCCAGCAGCTGGGAGTATGGAGGCTACACCTTC. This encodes CASSWEYGGYTF.

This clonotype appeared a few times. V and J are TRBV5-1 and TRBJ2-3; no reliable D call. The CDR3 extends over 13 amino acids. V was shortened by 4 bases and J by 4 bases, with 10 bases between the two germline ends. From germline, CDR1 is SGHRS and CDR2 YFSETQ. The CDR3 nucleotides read TGCGCCAGCAGCGACACCTTTGCAGATACGCAGTATTTT. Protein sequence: CASSDTFADTQYF.

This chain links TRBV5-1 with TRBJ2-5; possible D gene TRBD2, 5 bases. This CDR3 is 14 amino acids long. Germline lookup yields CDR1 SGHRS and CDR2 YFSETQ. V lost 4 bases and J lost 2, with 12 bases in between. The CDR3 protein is CASSRDAQQETQYF. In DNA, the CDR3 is TGCGCCAGCAGCCGGGATGCACAACAAGAGACCCAGTACTTC.